This T cell receptor (beta chain) was found in a study of T cell repertoires in cytomegalovirus infection. The CDR3 is 14 residues long. Trimming took off 4 bases at V and 1 base at J, with 10 bases between the two ends. Germline-derived CDR1 and CDR2 are SEHNR and FQNEAQ (reference sequence). TCRdb ran MiXCR on the reads and lists one entry per CDR3 protein. Of 200,000 to 250,000 distinct CDR3 sequences in the sample, 9% to 15% were seen once. This receptor was obtained from a human donor in good health (CMV status not recorded). Some clones in this sample may be carry-over from other donors' samples. The chain links TRBV7-9 to TRBJ1-1, with a weak D call TRBD1 (5 bases). Input material: PBMCs. The CDR3 coding sequence is TGTGCCAGCAGCTCGGGACTCAGGAACACTGAAGCTTTCTTT. As protein: CASSSGLRNTEAFF.